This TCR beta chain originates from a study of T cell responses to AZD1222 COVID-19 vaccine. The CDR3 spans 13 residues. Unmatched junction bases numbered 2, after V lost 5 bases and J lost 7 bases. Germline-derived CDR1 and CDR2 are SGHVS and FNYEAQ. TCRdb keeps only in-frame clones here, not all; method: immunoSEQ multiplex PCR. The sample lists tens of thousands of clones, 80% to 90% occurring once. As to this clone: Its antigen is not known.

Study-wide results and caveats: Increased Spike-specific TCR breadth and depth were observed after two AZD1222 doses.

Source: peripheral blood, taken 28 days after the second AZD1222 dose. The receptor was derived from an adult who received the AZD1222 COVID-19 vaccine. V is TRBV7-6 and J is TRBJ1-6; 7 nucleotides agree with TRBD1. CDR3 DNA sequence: TGTGCCAGCAGCCGGGACAGCAATTCACCCCTCCACTTT. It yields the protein CASSRDSNSPLHF.